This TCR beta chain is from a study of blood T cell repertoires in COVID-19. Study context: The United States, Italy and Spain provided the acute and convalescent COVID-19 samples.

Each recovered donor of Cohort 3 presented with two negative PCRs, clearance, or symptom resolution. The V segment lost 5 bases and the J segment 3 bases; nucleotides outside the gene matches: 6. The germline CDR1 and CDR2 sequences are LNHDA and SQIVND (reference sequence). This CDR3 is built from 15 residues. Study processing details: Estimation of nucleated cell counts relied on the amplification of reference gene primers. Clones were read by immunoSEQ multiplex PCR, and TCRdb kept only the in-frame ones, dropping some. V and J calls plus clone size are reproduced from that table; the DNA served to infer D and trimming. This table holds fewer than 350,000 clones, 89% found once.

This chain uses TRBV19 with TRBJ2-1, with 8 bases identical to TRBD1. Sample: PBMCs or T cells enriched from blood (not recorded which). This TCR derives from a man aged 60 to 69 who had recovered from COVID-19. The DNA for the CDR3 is TGTGCCAGTAGTGTCGACAGGGGACTCTACAATGAGCAGTTCTTC. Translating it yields CASSVDRGLYNEQFF.